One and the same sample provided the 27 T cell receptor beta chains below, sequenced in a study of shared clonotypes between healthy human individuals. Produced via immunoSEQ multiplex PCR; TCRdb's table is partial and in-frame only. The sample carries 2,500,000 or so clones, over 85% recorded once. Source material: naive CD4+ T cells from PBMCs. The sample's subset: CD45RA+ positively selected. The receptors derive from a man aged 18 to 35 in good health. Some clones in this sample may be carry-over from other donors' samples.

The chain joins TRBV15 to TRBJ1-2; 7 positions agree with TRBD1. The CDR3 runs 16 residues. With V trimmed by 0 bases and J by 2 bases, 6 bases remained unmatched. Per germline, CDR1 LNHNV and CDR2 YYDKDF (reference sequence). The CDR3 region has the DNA TGTGCCACCAGCAGAGATCTGACAGGGTCGAACTATGGCTACACCTTC. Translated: CATSRDLTGSNYGYTF. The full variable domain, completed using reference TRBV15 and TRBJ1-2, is DAMVIQNPRYQVTQFGKPVTLSCSQTLNHNVMYWYQQKSSQAPKLLFHYYDKDFNNEADTPDNFQSRRPNTSFCFLDIRSPGLGDTAMYLCATSRDLTGSNYGYTFGSGTRLTVV.

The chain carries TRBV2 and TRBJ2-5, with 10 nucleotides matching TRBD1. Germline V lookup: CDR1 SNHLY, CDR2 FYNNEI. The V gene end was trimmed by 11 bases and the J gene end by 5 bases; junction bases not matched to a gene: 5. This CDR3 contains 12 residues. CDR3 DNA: TGTGCCGCAACGGACAGGGGGGAGACCCAGTACTTC. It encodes CAATDRGETQYF.

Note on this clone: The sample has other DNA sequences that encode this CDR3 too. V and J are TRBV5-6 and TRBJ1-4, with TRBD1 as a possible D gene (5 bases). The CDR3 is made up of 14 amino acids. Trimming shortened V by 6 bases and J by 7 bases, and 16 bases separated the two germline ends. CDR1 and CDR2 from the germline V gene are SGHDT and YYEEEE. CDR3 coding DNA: TGTGCCAGCAATGATCAGGGTGGAGTTGAAAAACTGTTTTTT. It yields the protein CASNDQGGVEKLFF.

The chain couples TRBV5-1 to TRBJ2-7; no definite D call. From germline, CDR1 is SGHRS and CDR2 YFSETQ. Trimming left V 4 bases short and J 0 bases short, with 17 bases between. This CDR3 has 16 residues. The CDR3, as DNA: TGCGCCAGCAGCGCCGGCACAGTCGAGAGCTCCTACGAGCAGTACTTC. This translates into CASSAGTVESSYEQYF.

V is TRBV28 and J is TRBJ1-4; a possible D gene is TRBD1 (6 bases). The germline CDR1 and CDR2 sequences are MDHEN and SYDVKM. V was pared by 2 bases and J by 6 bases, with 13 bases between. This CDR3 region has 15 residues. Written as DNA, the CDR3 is TGTGCCAGCAGTTTAGGAGAGGCAGGGGATGAAAAACTGTTTTTT. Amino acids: CASSLGEAGDEKLFF.

CDR3 sequence reads: CASSPTGFTLMNTEAFF. The DNA of the CDR3 is TGCGCCAGCAGCCCGACAGGGTTCACCCTCATGAACACTGAAGCTTTCTTT. J is TRBJ1-1 and V is TRBV4-1, with 7 positions matching TRBD1. The CDR3 is 17 amino acids. Germline values: CDR1 MGHRA, CDR2 YSYEKL. Trimming at V came to 4 bases and at J to 0 bases, leaving 11 bases not matched to a gene.

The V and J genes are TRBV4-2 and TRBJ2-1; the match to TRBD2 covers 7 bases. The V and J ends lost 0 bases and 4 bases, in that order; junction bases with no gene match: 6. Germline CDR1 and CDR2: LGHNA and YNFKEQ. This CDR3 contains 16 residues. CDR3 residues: CASSQDGAGAYNEQFF. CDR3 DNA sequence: TGTGCCAGCAGCCAAGATGGGGCGGGAGCGTACAATGAGCAGTTCTTC.

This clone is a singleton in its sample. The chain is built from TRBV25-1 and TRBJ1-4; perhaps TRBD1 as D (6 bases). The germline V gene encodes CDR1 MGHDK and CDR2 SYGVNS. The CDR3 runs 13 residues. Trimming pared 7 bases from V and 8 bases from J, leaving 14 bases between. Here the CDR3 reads CASTGQLGEKLFF. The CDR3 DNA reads TGTGCCAGCACCGGACAGTTAGGCGAAAAACTGTTTTTT. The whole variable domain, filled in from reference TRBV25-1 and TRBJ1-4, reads EADIYQTPRYLVIGTGKKITLECSQTMGHDKMYWYQQDPGMELHLIHYSYGVNSTEKGDLSSESTVSRIRTEHFPLTLESARPSHTSQYLCASTGQLGEKLFFGSGTQLSVL.

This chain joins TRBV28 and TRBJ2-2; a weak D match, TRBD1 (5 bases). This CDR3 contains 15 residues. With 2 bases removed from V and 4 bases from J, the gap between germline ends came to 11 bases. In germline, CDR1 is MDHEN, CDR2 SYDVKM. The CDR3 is CASSLGSQGTGELFF. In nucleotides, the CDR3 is TGTGCCAGCAGTTTAGGATCGCAGGGCACCGGGGAGCTGTTTTTT.

For the CDR3, the DNA is TGTGCCAGCAGCTTGTCGGGCAGGGAGGGACGGCAGTACTTC. It translates to CASSLSGREGRQYF. The genes are TRBV7-8 and TRBJ2-7; TRBD2 aligns across 7 bases. Germline V lookup: CDR1 SGHVS, CDR2 FQNEAQ. The length of the CDR3 is 14 residues. V was clipped by 3 bases and J by 9 bases; unmatched bases: 11. The full variable domain, its missing parts supplied by reference TRBV7-8 and TRBJ2-7, is GAGVSQSPRYKVAKRGQDVALRCDPISGHVSLFWYQQALGQGPEFLTYFQNEAQLDKSGLPSDRFFAERPEGSVSTLKIQRTQQEDSAVYLCASSLSGREGRQYFGPGTRLTVT.

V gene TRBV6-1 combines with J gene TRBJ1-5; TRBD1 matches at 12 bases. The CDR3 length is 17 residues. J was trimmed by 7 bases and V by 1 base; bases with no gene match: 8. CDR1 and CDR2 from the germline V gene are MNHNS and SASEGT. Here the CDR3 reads CASSEGGDRGLGQPQHF. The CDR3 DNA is TGTGCCAGCAGTGAAGGGGGGGACAGGGGGCTTGGGCAGCCCCAGCATTTT.

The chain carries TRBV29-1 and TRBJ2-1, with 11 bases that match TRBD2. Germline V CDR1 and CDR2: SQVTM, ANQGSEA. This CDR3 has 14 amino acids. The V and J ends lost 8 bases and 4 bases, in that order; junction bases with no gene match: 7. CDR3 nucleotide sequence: TGCAGCACAAAACTAGCGGGAGATTACAATGAGCAGTTCTTC. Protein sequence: CSTKLAGDYNEQFF.

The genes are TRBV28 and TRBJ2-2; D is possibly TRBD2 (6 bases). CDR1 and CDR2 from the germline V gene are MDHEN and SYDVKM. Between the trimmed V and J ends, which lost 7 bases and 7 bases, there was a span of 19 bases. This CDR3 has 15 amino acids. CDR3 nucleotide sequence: TGTGCCAGCACCTCATCCGGGGGACCGGTCGGGGAGCTGTTTTTT. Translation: CASTSSGGPVGELFF.

CDR3 in amino acids: CASSPLGGRETQYF. The DNA of the CDR3 is TGTGCCAGCAGCCCCCTAGGCGGGAGGGAGACCCAGTACTTC. The V gene is TRBV14, the J gene TRBJ2-5; 8 positions match TRBD2. This CDR3 has 14 amino acids. The trim removed 4 bases at V and 5 bases at J, leaving 6 bases unmatched. The germline V gene encodes CDR1 SGHDN and CDR2 FVKESK.

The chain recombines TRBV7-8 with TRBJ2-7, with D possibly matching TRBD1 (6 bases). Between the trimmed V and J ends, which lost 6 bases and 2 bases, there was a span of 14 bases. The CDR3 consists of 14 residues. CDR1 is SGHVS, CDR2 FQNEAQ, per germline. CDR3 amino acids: CASRSQGETYEQYF. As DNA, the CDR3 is TGTGCCAGCAGGTCACAGGGAGAGACCTACGAGCAGTACTTC. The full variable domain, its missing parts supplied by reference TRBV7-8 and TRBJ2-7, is GAGVSQSPRYKVAKRGQDVALRCDPISGHVSLFWYQQALGQGPEFLTYFQNEAQLDKSGLPSDRFFAERPEGSVSTLKIQRTQQEDSAVYLCASRSQGETYEQYFGPGTRLTVT.

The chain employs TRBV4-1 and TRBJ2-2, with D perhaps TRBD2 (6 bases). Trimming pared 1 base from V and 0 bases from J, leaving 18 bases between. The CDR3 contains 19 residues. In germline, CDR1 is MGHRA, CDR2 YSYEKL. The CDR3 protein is CASSQGVLAAGSNTGELFF. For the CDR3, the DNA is TGCGCCAGCAGCCAAGGCGTTCTGGCGGCGGGGTCGAACACCGGGGAGCTGTTTTTT.

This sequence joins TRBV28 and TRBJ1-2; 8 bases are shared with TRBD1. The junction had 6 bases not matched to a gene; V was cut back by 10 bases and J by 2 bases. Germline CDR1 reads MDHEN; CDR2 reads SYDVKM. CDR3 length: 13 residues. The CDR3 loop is CAIQTGANYGYTF. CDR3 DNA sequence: TGTGCCATACAGACAGGGGCCAACTATGGCTACACCTTC.

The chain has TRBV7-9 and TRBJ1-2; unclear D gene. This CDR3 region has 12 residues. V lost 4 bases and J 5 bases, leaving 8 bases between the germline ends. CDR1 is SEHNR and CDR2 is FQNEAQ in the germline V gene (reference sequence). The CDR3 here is CASSSDLYGYTF. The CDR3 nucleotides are TGTGCCAGCAGCTCGGACCTGTATGGCTACACCTTC.

The CDR3 loop reads CASSREGRETQYF. The DNA of the CDR3 is TGTGCCAGCAGCCGGGAGGGCCGAGAGACCCAGTACTTC. The chain has TRBV4-2 and TRBJ2-5; 7 bases are a match to TRBD2. Per the germline V gene, CDR1 is LGHNA and CDR2 is YNFKEQ. V was clipped by 4 bases and J by 4 bases; unmatched bases: 3. This CDR3 region has 13 residues.

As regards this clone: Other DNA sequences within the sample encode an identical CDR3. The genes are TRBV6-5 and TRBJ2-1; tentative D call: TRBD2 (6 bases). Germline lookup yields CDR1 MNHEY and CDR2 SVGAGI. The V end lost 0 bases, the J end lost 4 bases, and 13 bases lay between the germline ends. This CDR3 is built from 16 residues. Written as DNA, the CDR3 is TGTGCCAGCAGTTACTCGAGGCTAGCGAGTTACAATGAGCAGTTCTTC. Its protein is CASSYSRLASYNEQFF.

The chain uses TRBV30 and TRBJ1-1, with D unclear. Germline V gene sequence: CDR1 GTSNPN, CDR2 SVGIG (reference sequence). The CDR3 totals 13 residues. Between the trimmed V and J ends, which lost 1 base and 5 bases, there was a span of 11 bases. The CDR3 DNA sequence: TGTGCCTGGAGTGAGTACCTAGGGACTGAAGCTTTCTTT. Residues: CAWSEYLGTEAFF. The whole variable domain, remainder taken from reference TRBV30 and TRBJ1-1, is SQTIHQWPATLVQPVGSPLSLECTVEGTSNPNLYWYRQAAGRGLQLLFYSVGIGQISSEVPQNLSASRPQDRQFILSSKKLLLSDSGFYLCAWSEYLGTEAFFGQGTRLTVV.

CDR3 residues: CASFRTGSYFSGNTIYF. CDR3 nucleotides: TGTGCCAGTTTTCGGACAGGGTCCTATTTCTCTGGAAACACCATATATTTT. This sequence joins TRBV19 and TRBJ1-3; 8 nucleotides match TRBD1. Per the germline V gene, CDR1 is LNHDA and CDR2 is SQIVND (reference sequence). The CDR3 runs to 17 residues. Unmatched junction bases numbered 12, after V lost 8 bases and J lost 0 bases.

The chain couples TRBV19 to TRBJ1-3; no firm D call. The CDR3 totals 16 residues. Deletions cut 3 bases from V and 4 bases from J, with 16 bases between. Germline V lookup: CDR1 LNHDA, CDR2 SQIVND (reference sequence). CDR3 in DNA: TGTGCCAGTAGTATTAGGTCATTCGACGGGGGAAACACCATATATTTT. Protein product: CASSIRSFDGGNTIYF.

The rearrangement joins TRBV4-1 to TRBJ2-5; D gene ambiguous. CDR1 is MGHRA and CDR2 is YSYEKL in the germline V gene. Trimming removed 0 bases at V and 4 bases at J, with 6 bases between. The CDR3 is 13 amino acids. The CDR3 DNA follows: TGCGCCAGCAGCCAAGATCCCCTAGAGACCCAGTACTTC. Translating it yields CASSQDPLETQYF.

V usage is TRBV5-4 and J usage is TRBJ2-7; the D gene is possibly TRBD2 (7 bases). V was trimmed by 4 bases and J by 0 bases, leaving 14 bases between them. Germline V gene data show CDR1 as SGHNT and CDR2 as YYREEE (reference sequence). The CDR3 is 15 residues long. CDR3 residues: CASSPRGGTSYEQYF. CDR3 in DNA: TGTGCCAGCAGCCCGAGGGGGGGAACCTCCTACGAGCAGTACTTC.

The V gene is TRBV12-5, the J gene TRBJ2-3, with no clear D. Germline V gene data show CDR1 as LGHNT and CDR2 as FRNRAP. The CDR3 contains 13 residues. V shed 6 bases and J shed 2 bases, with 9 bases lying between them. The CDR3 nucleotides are TGTGCTAGTGGCAAAGGGAACACAGATACGCAGTATTTT. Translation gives CASGKGNTDTQYF.

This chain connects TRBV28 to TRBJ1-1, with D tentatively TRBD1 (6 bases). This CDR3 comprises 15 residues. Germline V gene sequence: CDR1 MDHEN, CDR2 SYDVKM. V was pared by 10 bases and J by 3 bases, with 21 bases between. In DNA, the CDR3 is TGTGCCACCACCGGTGGGGGGCTAGGAGACACTGAAGCTTTCTTT. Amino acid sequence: CATTGGGLGDTEAFF.